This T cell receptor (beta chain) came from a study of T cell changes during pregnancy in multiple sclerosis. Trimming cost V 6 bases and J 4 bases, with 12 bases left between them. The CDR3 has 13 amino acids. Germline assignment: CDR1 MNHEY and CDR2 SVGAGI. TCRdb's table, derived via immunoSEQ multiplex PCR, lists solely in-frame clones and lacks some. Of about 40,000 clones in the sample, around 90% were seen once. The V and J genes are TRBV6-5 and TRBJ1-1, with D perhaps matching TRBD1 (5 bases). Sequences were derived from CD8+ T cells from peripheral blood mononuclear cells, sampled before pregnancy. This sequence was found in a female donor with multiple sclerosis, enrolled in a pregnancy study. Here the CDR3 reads CASSPIGGTEAFF. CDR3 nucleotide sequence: TGTGCCAGCAGCCCTATCGGGGGCACTGAAGCTTTCTTT.